These T cell receptor beta chains were read from a single sample in a study of CD8 T cells in ankylosing spondylitis. A single record per CDR3 protein comes from TCRdb applying MiXCR to the 5' RACE reads. This sample carries approximately 35,000 distinct CDR3 sequences, around 15% of them seen once, and the ten largest clones take 32%. Sample: synovial fluid, either unsorted or a sorted T cell fraction (not recorded which). Receptors originate from a male donor with ankylosing spondylitis. Both conserved end residues are part of each CDR3. A D gene is named only where the DNA matches it firmly. A row's size may be missing; if present it is once, few, many or a size class.

v_gene,len,j_gene,d_gene,abundance,CDR3aa,CDR3nt
TRBV24-1,16,TRBJ2-1,-,many,CATSDHVSGFYNEQFF,TGTGCCACCAGTGATCACGTTAGCGGATTTTACAATGAGCAGTTCTTC
TRBV4-3,15,TRBJ2-1,-,many,CASSQVFGSYNEQFF,TGCGCCAGCAGCCAAGTGTTTGGATCATACAATGAGCAGTTCTTC
TRBV20-1,13,TRBJ2-7,-,few,CSAKMGNFYEQYF,TGCAGTGCCAAGATGGGGAACTTCTACGAGCAGTACTTC
TRBV30,14,TRBJ2-7,-,few,CAWSAPLQLYEQYF,TGTGCCTGGAGTGCCCCTCTTCAGTTGTACGAGCAGTACTTC
TRBV28,13,TRBJ2-5,TRBD1,-,CASGTGGSETQYF,TGTGCCAGCGGGACAGGGGGGTCGGAGACCCAGTACTTC
TRBV4-3,16,TRBJ2-1,-,many,CASSQDPSMSSDEQFF,TGCGCCAGCAGCCAAGATCCTAGCATGAGCTCCGATGAGCAGTTCTTC
TRBV10-3,13,TRBJ2-7,-,many,CAISEGSHYEQYF,TGTGCCATCAGTGAGGGCAGCCACTACGAGCAGTACTTC
TRBV19,14,TRBJ2-5,-,many,CASSLWHGAETQYF,TGTGCCAGTAGTCTTTGGCACGGGGCAGAGACCCAGTACTTC
TRBV20-1,11,TRBJ2-5,TRBD2,-,CSVGGVETQYF,TGCAGTGTGGGAGGGGTGGAGACCCAGTACTTC
TRBV7-2,15,TRBJ2-1,-,few,CASSRQVSSYNEQFF,TGTGCCAGCAGCCGACAGGTCAGCTCCTACAATGAGCAGTTCTTC
TRBV5-6,12,TRBJ2-7,-,many,CASSGQDWGQYF,TGTGCCAGCAGCGGTCAGGACTGGGGGCAGTACTTC
TRBV7-9,17,TRBJ2-3,-,few,CASSFSAEPKEVDTQYF,TGTGCCAGCAGCTTTTCAGCGGAGCCTAAAGAGGTAGATACGCAGTATTTT
TRBV7-8,12,TRBJ2-1,-,many,CASSPTGGEQFF,TGTGCCAGCAGCCCCACCGGGGGTGAGCAGTTCTTC
TRBV20-1,15,TRBJ2-1,TRBD2,many,CSALAGENSYNEQFF,TGCAGTGCCCTAGCGGGAGAGAACTCCTACAATGAGCAGTTCTTC
TRBV10-1,13,TRBJ1-1,-,many,CASSENRVAEAFF,TGCGCCAGCAGTGAGAACAGGGTGGCTGAAGCTTTCTTT
TRBV5-1,15,TRBJ2-7,-,many,CASSLRMGYENEQYF,TGCGCCAGCAGCCTCCGGATGGGGTATGAGAACGAGCAGTACTTC
TRBV20-1,13,TRBJ2-1,-,-,CSAPPRTYNEQFF,TGCAGTGCTCCTCCTCGGACCTACAATGAGCAGTTCTTC
TRBV4-3,15,TRBJ2-7,-,-,CASSQDLASSYEQYF,TGCGCCAGCAGCCAAGATCTAGCCAGCTCCTACGAGCAGTACTTC
TRBV4-2,16,TRBJ2-5,TRBD2,many,CASSQDHASGGETQYF,TGTGCCAGCAGCCAAGACCACGCTAGCGGGGGAGAGACCCAGTACTTC
TRBV4-3,19,TRBJ2-3,TRBD2,-,CASSQIQRLAGVVTDTQYF,TGCGCCAGCAGCCAAATCCAACGGCTAGCGGGAGTGGTCACAGATACGCAGTATTTT
TRBV16,12,TRBJ2-7,-,many,CGSGRASYEQYF,TGTGGGTCGGGCCGTGCCTCCTACGAGCAGTACTTC
TRBV28,16,TRBJ2-7,-,-,CASRPSRAGSSYEQYF,TGTGCCAGCAGGCCGAGTCGGGCCGGGAGCTCCTACGAGCAGTACTTC
TRBV9,13,TRBJ1-1,-,few,CASSDGGNTEAFF,TGTGCCAGCAGCGATGGGGGGAACACTGAAGCTTTCTTT
TRBV16,13,TRBJ1-1,-,many,CASSQSRWAEAFF,TGTGCCAGCAGCCAATCGCGTTGGGCCGAAGCTTTCTTT
TRBV28,14,TRBJ2-7,TRBD1,few,CASKTGGPHYEQYF,TGTGCCAGCAAGACAGGGGGTCCTCACTACGAGCAGTACTTC
TRBV10-3,13,TRBJ2-2,-,few,CAVNPPDTGELFF,TGTGCCGTAAACCCACCGGACACCGGGGAGCTGTTTTTT
TRBV6-1,14,TRBJ2-7,TRBD1,many,CASRPGQDSGEQYF,TGTGCCAGCAGACCGGGACAGGACTCCGGCGAGCAGTACTTC
TRBV4-1,18,TRBJ2-3,TRBD1,-,CASSQAPYRGRRSDTQYF,TGCGCCAGCAGCCAAGCTCCATACAGGGGGCGGCGTTCAGATACGCAGTATTTT
TRBV9,14,TRBJ1-2,TRBD1,many,CASSTTGGAGGYTF,TGTGCCAGCAGCACAACAGGGGGCGCGGGTGGCTACACCTTC
TRBV5-5,15,TRBJ2-1,-,many,CASSGGGGRRNEQFF,TGTGCCAGCAGCGGGGGCGGAGGGAGGAGGAATGAGCAGTTCTTC
TRBV6-5,14,TRBJ2-2,-,many,CASSYSTYTGELFF,TGTGCCAGCAGTTATTCTACTTACACCGGGGAGCTGTTTTTT
TRBV27,15,TRBJ2-3,-,many,CASSPHTGTTDTQYF,TGTGCCAGCAGTCCTCATACCGGGACTACAGATACGCAGTATTTT
TRBV6-4,15,TRBJ2-3,TRBD1,many,CASSEWVQGTDTQYF,TGTGCCAGCAGTGAGTGGGTACAGGGGACGGATACGCAGTATTTT
TRBV4-2,16,TRBJ2-3,-,-,CASSLSAGTRTDTQYF,TGTGCCAGCAGCTTAAGTGCCGGGACACGCACAGATACGCAGTATTTT
TRBV19,13,TRBJ1-6,-,-,CASSSLYNSPLHF,TGTGCCAGTAGTTCGCTCTATAATTCACCCCTCCACTTT
TRBV6-1,14,TRBJ2-5,-,-,CATQVIRVGETQYF,TGTGCCACCCAGGTGATTCGGGTGGGCGAGACCCAGTACTTC
TRBV7-8,12,TRBJ2-7,-,-,CASSPRIGEQYF,TGTGCCAGCAGCCCCCGGATCGGCGAGCAGTACTTC
TRBV19,14,TRBJ2-7,-,-,CASSAGSHLYEQYF,TGTGCCAGTAGTGCCGGCTCACACCTCTACGAGCAGTACTTC
TRBV20-1,16,TRBJ2-6,TRBD1,many,CSAKRDSYSGANVLTF,TGCAGTGCTAAACGGGACAGTTACTCTGGGGCCAACGTCCTGACTTTC
TRBV4-3,13,TRBJ2-3,-,-,CASSPSSADTQYF,TGCGCCAGCAGCCCATCCTCGGCAGATACGCAGTATTTT
TRBV27,14,TRBJ1-5,TRBD1,few,CASRPTGVNQPQHF,TGTGCCAGCAGACCCACAGGGGTTAATCAGCCCCAGCATTTT
TRBV7-2,16,TRBJ2-2,-,-,CASSLGNQGRAGELFF,TGTGCCAGCAGCTTAGGCAACCAGGGAAGGGCCGGGGAGCTGTTTTTT
TRBV28,14,TRBJ2-7,-,few,CASSSTGLFYEQYF,TGTGCCAGCAGTTCCACGGGACTTTTCTACGAGCAGTACTTC
TRBV6-2/TRBV6-3,13,TRBJ2-7,-,-,CAAPTWGTYEQYF,TGTGCCGCCCCTACCTGGGGGACCTACGAGCAGTACTTC
TRBV29-1,16,TRBJ2-3,-,many,CSVGPSAKHPTDTQYF,TGCAGCGTTGGACCGTCGGCCAAACACCCCACAGATACGCAGTATTTT
TRBV20-1,14,TRBJ1-5,-,-,CSARDGGEHQPQHF,TGCAGTGCTAGAGACGGGGGGGAGCATCAGCCCCAGCATTTT
TRBV9,15,TRBJ2-1,-,-,CASSASGRDGNEQFF,TGTGCCAGCAGCGCCTCGGGAAGGGATGGCAATGAGCAGTTCTTC
TRBV18,15,TRBJ1-5,TRBD1,few,CASSPRQGHNQPQHF,TGTGCCAGCTCACCAAGACAGGGTCATAATCAGCCCCAGCATTTT
TRBV10-3,14,TRBJ2-1,TRBD2,-,CAIRRLAARDEQFF,TGTGCCATCCGCCGACTAGCGGCGAGAGATGAGCAGTTCTTC
TRBV20-1,11,TRBJ1-6,-,many,CSAVINSPLHF,TGCAGTGCCGTCATTAATTCACCCCTCCACTTT
TRBV5-6,12,TRBJ1-1,-,few,CASSFSGTEAFF,TGTGCCAGCAGCTTCAGTGGGACTGAAGCTTTCTTT
TRBV20-1,12,TRBJ2-1,TRBD1,few,CSATGQGYEQFF,TGCAGTGCTACGGGACAGGGCTATGAGCAGTTCTTC
TRBV14,15,TRBJ2-1,-,many,CASSHKTSLLNEQFF,TGTGCCAGCAGCCATAAAACTAGTCTACTCAATGAGCAGTTCTTC
TRBV15,13,TRBJ1-1,-,many,CATSSGPALQAFF,TGTGCCACCAGCAGTGGGCCCGCGCTCCAGGCTTTCTTT
TRBV9,15,TRBJ1-1,-,-,CASSPPSPGNTEAFF,TGTGCCAGCAGCCCCCCCTCCCCGGGGAACACTGAAGCTTTCTTT
TRBV18,17,TRBJ2-3,-,many,CASSPSSYTPRRGAQYF,TGTGCCAGCTCACCATCCTCTTACACTCCCAGAAGGGGAGCGCAGTATTTT
TRBV2,15,TRBJ2-1,-,few,CASSEMGDAYNEQFF,TGTGCCAGCAGTGAAATGGGGGACGCCTACAATGAGCAGTTCTTC
TRBV9,13,TRBJ1-2,-,many,CASSVGQADGYTF,TGTGCCAGCAGCGTTGGCCAGGCAGATGGCTACACCTTC
TRBV10-3,13,TRBJ2-7,-,many,CAIRLDGSYEQYF,TGTGCCATCAGGCTGGACGGTTCCTACGAGCAGTACTTC
TRBV7-9,11,TRBJ1-1,-,few,CASRRDGEAFF,TGTGCCAGCAGAAGGGACGGTGAAGCTTTCTTT